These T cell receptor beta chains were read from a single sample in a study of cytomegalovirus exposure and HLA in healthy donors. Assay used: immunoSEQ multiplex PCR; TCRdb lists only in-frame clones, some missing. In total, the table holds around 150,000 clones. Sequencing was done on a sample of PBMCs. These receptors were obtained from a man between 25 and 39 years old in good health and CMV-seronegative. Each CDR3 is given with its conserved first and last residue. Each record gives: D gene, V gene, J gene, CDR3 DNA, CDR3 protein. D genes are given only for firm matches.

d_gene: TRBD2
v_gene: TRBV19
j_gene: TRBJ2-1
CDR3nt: TGTGCCAGTAGTCCTGGGGGACTAGCCAGAGGTGGTGAGCAGTTCTTC
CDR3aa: CASSPGGLARGGEQFF

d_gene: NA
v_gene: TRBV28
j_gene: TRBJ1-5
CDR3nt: TGTGCCAGCAGTTTATTAGCAGGGCGGCAGCCCCAGCATTTT
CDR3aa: CASSLLAGRQPQHF

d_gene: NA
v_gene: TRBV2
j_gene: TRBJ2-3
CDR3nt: TGTGCCAGCAGGGGGACACCGGGAACAGATACGCAGTATTTT
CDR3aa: CASRGTPGTDTQYF

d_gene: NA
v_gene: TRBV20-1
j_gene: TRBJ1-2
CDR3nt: TGCAGTGCCCCTATGATGGGCTACACCTTC
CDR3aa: CSAPMMGYTF

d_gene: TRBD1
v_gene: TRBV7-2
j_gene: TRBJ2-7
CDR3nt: TGTGCCAGCAGCTTAGGGGACAGGGGTTACGAGCAGTACTTC
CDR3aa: CASSLGDRGYEQYF

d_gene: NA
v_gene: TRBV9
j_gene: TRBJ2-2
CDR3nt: TGCGCCAGCAGCCAAGGAGGGTATCGGACCGGGGAGCTGTTTTTT
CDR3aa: CASSQGGYRTGELFF

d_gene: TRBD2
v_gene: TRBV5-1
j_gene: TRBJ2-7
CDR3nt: TGCGCCAGCAGCGACCTAGAGACTAGCGGATCGAACGAGCAGTACTTC
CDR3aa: CASSDLETSGSNEQYF

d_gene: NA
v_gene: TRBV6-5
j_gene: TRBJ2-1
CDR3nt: TGTGCCAGCAGTTACTCCCGACAGTACAATGAGCAGTTCTTC
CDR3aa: CASSYSRQYNEQFF

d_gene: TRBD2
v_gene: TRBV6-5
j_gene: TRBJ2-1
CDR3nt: TGTGCCAGCCGTTACGGGACTAGGCAGACCAATGAGCAGTTCTTC
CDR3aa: CASRYGTRQTNEQFF

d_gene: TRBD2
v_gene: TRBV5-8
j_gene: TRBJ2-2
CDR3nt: TGTGCCAGCAGGTTCCCTAGCGGGAGCACCGGGGAGCTGTTTTTT
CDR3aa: CASRFPSGSTGELFF

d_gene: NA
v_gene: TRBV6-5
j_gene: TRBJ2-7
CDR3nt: TGTGCCAGCAGGCCCCCAGGGAGGTTAACCCACGAGCAGTACTTC
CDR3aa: CASRPPGRLTHEQYF

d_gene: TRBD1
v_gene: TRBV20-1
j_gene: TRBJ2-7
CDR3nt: TGCAGTGCTAGGACAGGGCGTGAGCAGTACTTC
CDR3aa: CSARTGREQYF

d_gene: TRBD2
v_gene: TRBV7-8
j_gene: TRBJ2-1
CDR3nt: TGTGCCAGCAGTCCTAGCGGGAGTTCCCACTACAATGAGCAGTTCTTC
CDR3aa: CASSPSGSSHYNEQFF

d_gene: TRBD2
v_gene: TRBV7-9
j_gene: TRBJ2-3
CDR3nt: TGTGCCAGCAGCTTAGGACTAGCGGGATTGGGAGATACGCAGTATTTT
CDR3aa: CASSLGLAGLGDTQYF

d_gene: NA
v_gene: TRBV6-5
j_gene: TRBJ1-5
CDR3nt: TGTGCCAGCAGTCAGGGGTTTAACAATCAGCCCCAGCATTTT
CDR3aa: CASSQGFNNQPQHF

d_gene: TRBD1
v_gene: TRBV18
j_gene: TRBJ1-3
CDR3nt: TGTGCCAGCTCCTCCGGGACAGGGACTGGAAACACCATATATTTT
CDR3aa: CASSSGTGTGNTIYF

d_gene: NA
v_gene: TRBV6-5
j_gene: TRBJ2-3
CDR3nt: TGTGCCAGCAGCCCACCGGCGGGTACGCAGTATTTT
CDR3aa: CASSPPAGTQYF

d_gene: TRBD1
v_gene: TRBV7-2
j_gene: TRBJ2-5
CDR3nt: TGTGCCAGCAGTACCGCGGTAGGGGGCCCCGATCGAAGGGAGACCCAGTACTTC
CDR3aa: CASSTAVGGPDRRETQYF

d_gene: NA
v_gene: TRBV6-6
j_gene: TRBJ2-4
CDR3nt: TGTGCCAGCAGTTACCTTTCCCAGGCCAAAAACATTCAGTACTTC
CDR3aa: CASSYLSQAKNIQYF

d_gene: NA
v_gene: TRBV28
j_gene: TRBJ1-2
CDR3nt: TGTGCCAGCAGCTTCACAACGGAGGCCCATGGCTACACCTTC
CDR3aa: CASSFTTEAHGYTF

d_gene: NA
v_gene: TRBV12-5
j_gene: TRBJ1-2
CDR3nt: TGTGCTAGTGGTACCGGGGGGGGGCTCTATGGCTACACCTTC
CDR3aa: CASGTGGGLYGYTF

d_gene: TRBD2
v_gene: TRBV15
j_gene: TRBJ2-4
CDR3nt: TGTGCCACCAGCAGAGCGGGAGGGCCTAAATCTAGAAGCATTCAGTACTTC
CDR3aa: CATSRAGGPKSRSIQYF

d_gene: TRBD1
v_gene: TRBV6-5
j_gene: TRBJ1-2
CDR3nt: TGTGCCAGCAGTTACTCAAACAGGGGACTCTATGGCTACACCTTC
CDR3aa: CASSYSNRGLYGYTF

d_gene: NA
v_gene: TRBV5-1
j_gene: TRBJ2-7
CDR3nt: TGCGCCAGCAGCTTGGACAGGGTGGAAGACGAGCAGTACTTC
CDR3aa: CASSLDRVEDEQYF

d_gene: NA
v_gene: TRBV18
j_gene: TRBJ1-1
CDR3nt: TGTGCCAGCTCACCCACAGAGAACACTGAAGCTTTCTTT
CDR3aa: CASSPTENTEAFF

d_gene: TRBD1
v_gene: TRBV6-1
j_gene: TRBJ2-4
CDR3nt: TGTGCCAGCAGTGCCCTTACAGGGGATAGCATTCAGTACTTC
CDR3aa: CASSALTGDSIQYF

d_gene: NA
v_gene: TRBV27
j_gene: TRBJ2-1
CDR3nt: TGTGCCAGCAGTCCCAGGGCCTACAATGAGCAGTTCTTC
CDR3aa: CASSPRAYNEQFF

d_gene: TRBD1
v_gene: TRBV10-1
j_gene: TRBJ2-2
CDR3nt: TGCGCCAGCAATACAGGGGGCACCGGGGAGCTGTTTTTT
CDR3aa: CASNTGGTGELFF

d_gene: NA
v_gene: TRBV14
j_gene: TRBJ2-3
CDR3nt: TGTGCCAGCAGCCAAAGGCAGGGCACAGATACGCAGTATTTT
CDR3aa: CASSQRQGTDTQYF

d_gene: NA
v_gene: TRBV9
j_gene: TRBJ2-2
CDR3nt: TGTGCCAGCAGCGCAATGGACCTCTGGAGCGGATCGAACACCGGGGAGCTGTTTTTT
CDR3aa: CASSAMDLWSGSNTGELFF

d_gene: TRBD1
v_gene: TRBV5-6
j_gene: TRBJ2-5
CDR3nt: TGTGCCAGCAGCGAAGGGACAGGGTACCAAGAGACCCAGTACTTC
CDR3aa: CASSEGTGYQETQYF

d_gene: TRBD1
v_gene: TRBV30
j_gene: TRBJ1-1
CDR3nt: TGTGCCTGGAGTGTCTATAGGGGGCGGGCTGGGAACACTGAAGCTTTCTTT
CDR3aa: CAWSVYRGRAGNTEAFF

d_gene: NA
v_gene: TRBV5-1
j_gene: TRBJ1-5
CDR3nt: TGCGCCAGCAGCTTGGACGGTGATAATCATCGGCCCCAGCATTTT
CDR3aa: CASSLDGDNHRPQHF

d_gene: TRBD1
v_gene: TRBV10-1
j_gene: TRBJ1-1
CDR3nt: TGCGCCAGCAGCCGGGACAGGGGGACTGAAGCTTTCTTT
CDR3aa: CASSRDRGTEAFF

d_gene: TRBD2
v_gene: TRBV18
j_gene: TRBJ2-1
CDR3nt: TGTGCCAGCTCTGTTAGCGGGAGTTCAAATGAGCAGTTCTTC
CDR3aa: CASSVSGSSNEQFF

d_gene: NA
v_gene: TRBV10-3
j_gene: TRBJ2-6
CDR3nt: TGTGCCATCAGTGGTCGTGGGGCCAACGTCCTGACTTTC
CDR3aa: CAISGRGANVLTF

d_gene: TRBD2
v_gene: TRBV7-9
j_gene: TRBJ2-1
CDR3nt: TGTGCCAGCAGCCCCCGGACGGGCGGGAGGGTTGAGCAGTTCTTC
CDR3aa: CASSPRTGGRVEQFF

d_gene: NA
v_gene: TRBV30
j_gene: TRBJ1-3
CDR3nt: TGTGCCTGGAGTGTTGACTTTACCTCTGGAAACACCATATATTTT
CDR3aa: CAWSVDFTSGNTIYF

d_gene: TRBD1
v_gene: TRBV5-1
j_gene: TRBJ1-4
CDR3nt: TGCGCCAGCAGCCCAGGACAGGGGCATGAAAAACTGTTTTTT
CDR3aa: CASSPGQGHEKLFF

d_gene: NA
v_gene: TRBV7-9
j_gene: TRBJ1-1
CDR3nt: TGTGCCAGCAGCCTTAACACTGAAGCTTTCTTT
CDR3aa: CASSLNTEAFF

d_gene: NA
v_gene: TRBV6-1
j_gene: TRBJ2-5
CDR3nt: TGTGCCAGCAGTGCAAGCGAGACCCAGTACTTC
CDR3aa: CASSASETQYF

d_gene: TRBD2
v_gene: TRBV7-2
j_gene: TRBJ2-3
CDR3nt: TGTGCCAGCAGCTTATTCTTAACGGGAGGGCCGGGGGATACGCAGTATTTT
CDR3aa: CASSLFLTGGPGDTQYF

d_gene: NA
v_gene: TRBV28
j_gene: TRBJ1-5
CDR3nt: TGTGCCAGCTCTACAGACAGGCCTAATCAGCCCCAGCATTTT
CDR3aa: CASSTDRPNQPQHF

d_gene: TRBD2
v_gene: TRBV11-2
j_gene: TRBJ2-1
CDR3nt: TGTGCCAGCAGCTTAGTCCTCGGACTAGCGGGAGGACAGTTCTTC
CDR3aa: CASSLVLGLAGGQFF

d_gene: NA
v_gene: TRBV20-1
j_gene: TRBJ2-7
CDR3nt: TGCAGTGTTGAGTACTACGAGCAGTACTTC
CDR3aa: CSVEYYEQYF

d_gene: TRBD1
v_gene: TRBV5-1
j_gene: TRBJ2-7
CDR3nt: TGCGCCAGCAGGGAGACAGGGGACGAGCAGTACTTC
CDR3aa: CASRETGDEQYF

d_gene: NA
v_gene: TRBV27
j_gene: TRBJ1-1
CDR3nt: TGTGCCAGCAGTTTGGCGGGGTACGGAACTGAAGCTTTCTTT
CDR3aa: CASSLAGYGTEAFF

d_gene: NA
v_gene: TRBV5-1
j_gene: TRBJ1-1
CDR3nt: TGCGCCAGCAGCTTGGGGCGGGGTATGAACACTGAAGCTTTCTTT
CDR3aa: CASSLGRGMNTEAFF

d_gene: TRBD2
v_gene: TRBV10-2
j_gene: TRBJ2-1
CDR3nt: TGCGCCAGCACCGCCGGGACTAGCGGGAAGCAGTTCTTC
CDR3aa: CASTAGTSGKQFF

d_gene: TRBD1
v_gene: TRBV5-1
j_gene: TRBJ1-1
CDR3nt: TGCGCCAGCAGCTTGGTCCCAACAGGGGCGGAGAACACTGAAGCTTTCTTT
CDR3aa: CASSLVPTGAENTEAFF

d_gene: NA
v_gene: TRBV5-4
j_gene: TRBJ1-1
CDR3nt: TGTGCCAGCAGCCTTGGCCGGAACACTGAAGCTTTCTTT
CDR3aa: CASSLGRNTEAFF

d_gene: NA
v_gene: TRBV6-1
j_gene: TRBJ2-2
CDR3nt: TGTGCCAGCAGCACGGGGATTTGGGCCGGGGAGCTGTTTTTT
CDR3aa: CASSTGIWAGELFF

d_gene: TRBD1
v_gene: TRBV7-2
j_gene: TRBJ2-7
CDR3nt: TGTGCCAGCAGCTTCTATGGACAGGGGCCCTACGAGCAGTACTTC
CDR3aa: CASSFYGQGPYEQYF